The clone carrying this T cell receptor beta chain came up once. Its antigen is currently unknown. The germline CDR1 and CDR2 sequences are SGHVS and FNYEAQ. The CDR3 has 14 amino acids. Trimming took off 3 bases at V and 5 bases at J, with 11 bases between the two ends. This sample is drawn from a study of CD8 T cells in ankylosing spondylitis. Study-wide results and limits: Ankylosing spondylitis blood seemed to carry a telltale TCR beta motif made of roughly 8 highly homologous variants.

MiXCR was run by TCRdb on the 5' RACE reads, yielding one entry per CDR3 protein. The table records about 360,000 distinct CDR3 sequences, around 20% of them present only once. The sample was blood, either unsorted or a sorted T cell fraction (not recorded which). The V and J genes are TRBV7-6 and TRBJ2-1; D uncertain. This TCR was sampled from a male donor with ankylosing spondylitis or in good health (not recorded which). The CDR3 protein is CASSLYYGDNEQFF. CDR3 coding DNA: TGTGCCAGCAGCTTGTATTACGGTGACAATGAGCAGTTCTTC. Full variable domain (missing parts from reference TRBV7-6 and TRBJ2-1): GAGVSQSPRYKVTKRGQDVALRCDPISGHVSLYWYRQALGQGPEFLTYFNYEAQQDKSGLPNDRFSAERPEGSISTLTIQRTEQRDSAMYRCASSLYYGDNEQFFGPGTRLTVL.